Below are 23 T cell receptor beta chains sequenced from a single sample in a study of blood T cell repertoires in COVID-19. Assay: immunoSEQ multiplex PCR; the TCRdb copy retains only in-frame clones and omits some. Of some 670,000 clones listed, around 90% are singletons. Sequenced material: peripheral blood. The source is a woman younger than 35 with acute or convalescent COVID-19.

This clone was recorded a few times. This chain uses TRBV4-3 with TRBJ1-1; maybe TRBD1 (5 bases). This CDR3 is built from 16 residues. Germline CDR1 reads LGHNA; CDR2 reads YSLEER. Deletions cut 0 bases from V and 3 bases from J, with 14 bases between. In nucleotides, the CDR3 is TGCGCCAGCAGCCAAGATATCTCAGGGTTGGACACTGAAGCTTTCTTT. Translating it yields CASSQDISGLDTEAFF.

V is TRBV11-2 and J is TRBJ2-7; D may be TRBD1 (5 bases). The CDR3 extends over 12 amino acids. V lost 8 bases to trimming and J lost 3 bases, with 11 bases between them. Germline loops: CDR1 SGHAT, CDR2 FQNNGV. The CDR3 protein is CASGAGIYEQYF. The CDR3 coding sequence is TGTGCCAGCGGGGCCGGAATCTACGAGCAGTACTTC.

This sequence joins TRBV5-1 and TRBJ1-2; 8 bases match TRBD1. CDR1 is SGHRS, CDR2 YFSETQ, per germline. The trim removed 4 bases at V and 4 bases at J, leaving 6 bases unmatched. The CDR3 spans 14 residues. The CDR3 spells CASSATGDPYGYTF. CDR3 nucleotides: TGCGCCAGCAGCGCGACAGGGGATCCCTATGGCTACACCTTC.

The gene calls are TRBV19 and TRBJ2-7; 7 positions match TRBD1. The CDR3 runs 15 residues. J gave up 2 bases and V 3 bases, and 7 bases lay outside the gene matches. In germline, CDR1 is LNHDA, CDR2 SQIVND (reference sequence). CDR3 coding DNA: TGTGCCAGTAGTATCCCCGGGACAGTGGCCTACGAGCAGTACTTC. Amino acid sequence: CASSIPGTVAYEQYF.

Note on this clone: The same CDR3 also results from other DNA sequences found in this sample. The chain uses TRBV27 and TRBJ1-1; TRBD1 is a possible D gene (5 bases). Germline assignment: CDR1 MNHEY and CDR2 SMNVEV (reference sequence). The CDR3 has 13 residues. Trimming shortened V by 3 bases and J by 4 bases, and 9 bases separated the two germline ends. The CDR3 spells CASSFSGGTEAFF. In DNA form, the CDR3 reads TGTGCCAGCAGTTTTTCGGGGGGCACTGAAGCTTTCTTT.

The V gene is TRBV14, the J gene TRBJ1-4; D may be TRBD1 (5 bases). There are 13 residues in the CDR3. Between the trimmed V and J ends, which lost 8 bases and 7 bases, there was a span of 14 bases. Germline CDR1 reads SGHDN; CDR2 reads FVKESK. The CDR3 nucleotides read TGTGCCAGCGGCGGGGGGTTCGGTGAAAAACTGTTTTTT. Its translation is CASGGGFGEKLFF. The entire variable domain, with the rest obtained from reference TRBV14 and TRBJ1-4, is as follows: EAGVTQFPSHSVIEKGQTVTLRCDPISGHDNLYWYRRVMGKEIKFLLHFVKESKQDESGMPNNRFLAERTGGTYSTLKVQPAELEDSGVYFCASGGGFGEKLFFGSGTQLSVL.

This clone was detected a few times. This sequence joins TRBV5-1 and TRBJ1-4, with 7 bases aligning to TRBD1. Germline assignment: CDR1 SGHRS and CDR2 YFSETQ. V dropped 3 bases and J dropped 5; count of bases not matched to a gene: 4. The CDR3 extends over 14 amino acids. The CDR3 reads CASSWAGGNEKLFF. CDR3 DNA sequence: TGCGCCAGCAGCTGGGCAGGGGGAAATGAAAAACTGTTTTTT.

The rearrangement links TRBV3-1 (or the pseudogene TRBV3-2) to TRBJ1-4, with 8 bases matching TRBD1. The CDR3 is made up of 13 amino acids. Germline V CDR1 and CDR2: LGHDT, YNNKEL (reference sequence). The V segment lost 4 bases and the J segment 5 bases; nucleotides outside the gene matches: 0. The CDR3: CASSRQGNEKLFF. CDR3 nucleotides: TGTGCCAGCAGCCGACAGGGGAATGAAAAACTGTTTTTT.

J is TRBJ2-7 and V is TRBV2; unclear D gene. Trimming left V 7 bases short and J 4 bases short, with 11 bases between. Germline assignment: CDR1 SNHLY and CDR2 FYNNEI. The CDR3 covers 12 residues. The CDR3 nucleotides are TGTGCCAGCACGCCCCCACAGTACGAGCAGTACTTC. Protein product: CASTPPQYEQYF.

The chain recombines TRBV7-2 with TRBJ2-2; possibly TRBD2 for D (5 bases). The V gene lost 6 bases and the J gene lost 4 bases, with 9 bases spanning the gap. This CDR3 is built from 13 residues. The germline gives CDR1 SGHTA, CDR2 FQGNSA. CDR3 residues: CASRLVITGELFF. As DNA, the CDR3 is TGTGCCAGCAGACTAGTTATCACCGGGGAGCTGTTTTTT.

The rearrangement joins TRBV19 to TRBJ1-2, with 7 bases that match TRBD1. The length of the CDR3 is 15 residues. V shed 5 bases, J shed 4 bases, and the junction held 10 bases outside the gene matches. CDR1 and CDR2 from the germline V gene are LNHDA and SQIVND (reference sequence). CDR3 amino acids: CASSPGGSGLYGYTF. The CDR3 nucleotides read TGTGCCAGTAGTCCAGGGGGGTCAGGGCTCTATGGCTACACCTTC.

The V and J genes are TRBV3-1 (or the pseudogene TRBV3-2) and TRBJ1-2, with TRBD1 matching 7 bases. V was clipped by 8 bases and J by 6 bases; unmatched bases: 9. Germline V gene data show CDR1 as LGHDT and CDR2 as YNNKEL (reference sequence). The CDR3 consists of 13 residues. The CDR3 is CASAKFTGDGYTF. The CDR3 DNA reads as TGTGCCAGCGCAAAGTTCACAGGGGATGGCTACACCTTC.

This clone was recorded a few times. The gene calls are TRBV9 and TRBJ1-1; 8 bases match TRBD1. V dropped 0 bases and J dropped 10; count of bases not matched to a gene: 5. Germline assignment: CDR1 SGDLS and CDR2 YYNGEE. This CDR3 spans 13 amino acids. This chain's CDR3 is CASSVDGQGRAFF. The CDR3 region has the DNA TGTGCCAGCAGCGTAGACGGACAGGGTAGAGCTTTCTTT.

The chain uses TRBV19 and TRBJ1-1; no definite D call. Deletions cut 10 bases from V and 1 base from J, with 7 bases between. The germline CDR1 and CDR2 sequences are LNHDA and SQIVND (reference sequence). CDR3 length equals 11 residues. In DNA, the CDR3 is TGTGCCACTATACGGAACACTGAAGCTTTCTTT. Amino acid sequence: CATIRNTEAFF. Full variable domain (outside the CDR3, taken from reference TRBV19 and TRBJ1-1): DGGITQSPKYLFRKEGQNVTLSCEQNLNHDAMYWYRQDPGQGLRLIYYSQIVNDFQKGDIAEGYSVSREKKESFPLTVTSAQKNPTAFYLCATIRNTEAFFGQGTRLTVV.

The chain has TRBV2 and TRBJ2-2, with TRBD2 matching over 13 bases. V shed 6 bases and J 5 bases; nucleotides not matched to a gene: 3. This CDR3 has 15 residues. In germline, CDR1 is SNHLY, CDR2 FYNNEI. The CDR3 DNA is TGTGCCAGCAGAGGACTAGCGGGGGATACCGGGGAGCTGTTTTTT. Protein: CASRGLAGDTGELFF.

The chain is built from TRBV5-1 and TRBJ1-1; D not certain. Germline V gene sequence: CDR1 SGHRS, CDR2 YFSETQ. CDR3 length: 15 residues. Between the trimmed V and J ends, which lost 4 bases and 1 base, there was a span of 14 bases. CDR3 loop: CASSLTDAANTEAFF. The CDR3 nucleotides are TGCGCCAGCAGCCTTACCGATGCGGCGAACACTGAAGCTTTCTTT.

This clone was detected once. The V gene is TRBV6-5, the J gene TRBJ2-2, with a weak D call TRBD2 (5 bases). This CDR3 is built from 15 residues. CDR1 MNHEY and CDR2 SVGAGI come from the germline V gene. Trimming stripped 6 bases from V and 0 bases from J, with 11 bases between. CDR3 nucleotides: TGTGCCAGCAGAGGGAGCCAGTCGAACACCGGGGAGCTGTTTTTT. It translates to CASRGSQSNTGELFF.

The CDR3 bases are TGTGCCAGCAGCGTAGATGTTCGGACAGGAGCTAACTATGGCTACACCTTC. Protein sequence: CASSVDVRTGANYGYTF. The chain joins TRBV9 to TRBJ1-2; 7 positions match TRBD1. V was pared by 0 bases and J by 0 bases, with 8 bases of the junction left unmatched. Germline assignment: CDR1 SGDLS and CDR2 YYNGEE. This CDR3 spans 17 amino acids.

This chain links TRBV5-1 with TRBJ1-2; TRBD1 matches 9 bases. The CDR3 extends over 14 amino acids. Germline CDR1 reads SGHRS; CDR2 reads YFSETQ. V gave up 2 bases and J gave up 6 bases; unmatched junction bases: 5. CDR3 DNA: TGCGCCAGCAGCTTACTTACAGGGGGCGATGGCTACACCTTC. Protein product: CASSLLTGGDGYTF.

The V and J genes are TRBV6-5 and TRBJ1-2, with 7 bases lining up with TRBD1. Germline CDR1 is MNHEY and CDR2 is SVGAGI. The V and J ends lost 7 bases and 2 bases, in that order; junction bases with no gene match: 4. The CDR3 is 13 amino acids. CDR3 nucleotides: TGTGCCAGCAAACCGGGACAGAACTATGGCTACACCTTC. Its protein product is CASKPGQNYGYTF.

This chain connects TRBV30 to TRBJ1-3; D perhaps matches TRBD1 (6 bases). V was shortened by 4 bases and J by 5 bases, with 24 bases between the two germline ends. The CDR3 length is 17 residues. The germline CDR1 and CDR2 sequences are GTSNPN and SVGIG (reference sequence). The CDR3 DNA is TGTGCCTGGAACCCCCCAGGGGATTTTGTGATGAGAAACACCATATATTTT. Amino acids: CAWNPPGDFVMRNTIYF.

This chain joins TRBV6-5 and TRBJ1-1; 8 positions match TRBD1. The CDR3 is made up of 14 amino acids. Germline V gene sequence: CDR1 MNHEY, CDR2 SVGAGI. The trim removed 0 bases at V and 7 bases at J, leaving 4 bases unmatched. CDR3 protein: CASSYSTGQGEAFF. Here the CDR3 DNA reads TGTGCCAGCAGTTACTCGACCGGACAGGGTGAAGCTTTCTTT.

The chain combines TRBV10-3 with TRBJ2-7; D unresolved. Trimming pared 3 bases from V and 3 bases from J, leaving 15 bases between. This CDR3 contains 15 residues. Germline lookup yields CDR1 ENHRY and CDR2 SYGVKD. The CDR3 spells CAISDGLDSFYEQYF. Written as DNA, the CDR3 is TGTGCCATCAGTGACGGTTTAGACTCTTTCTACGAGCAGTACTTC.